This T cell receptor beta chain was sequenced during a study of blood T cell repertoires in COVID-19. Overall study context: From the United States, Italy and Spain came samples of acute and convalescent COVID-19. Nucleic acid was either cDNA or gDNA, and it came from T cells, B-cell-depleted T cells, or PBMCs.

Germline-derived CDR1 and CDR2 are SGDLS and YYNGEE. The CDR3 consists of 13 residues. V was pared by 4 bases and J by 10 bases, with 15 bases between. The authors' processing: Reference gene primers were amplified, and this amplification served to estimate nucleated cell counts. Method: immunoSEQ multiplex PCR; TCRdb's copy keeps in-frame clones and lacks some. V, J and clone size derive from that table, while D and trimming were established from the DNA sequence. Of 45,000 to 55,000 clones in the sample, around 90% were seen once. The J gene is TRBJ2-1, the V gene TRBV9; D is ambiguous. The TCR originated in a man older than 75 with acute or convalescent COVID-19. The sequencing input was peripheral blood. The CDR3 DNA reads TGTGCCAGCAGCCGCGGAGTGAGTAACGAGCAGTTCTTC. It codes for CASSRGVSNEQFF. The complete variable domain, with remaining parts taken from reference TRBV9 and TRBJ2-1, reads DSGVTQTPKHLITATGQRVTLRCSPRSGDLSVYWYQQSLDQGLQFLIQYYNGEERAKGNILERFSAQQFPDLHSELNLSSLELGDSALYFCASSRGVSNEQFFGPGTRLTVL.